This T cell receptor beta chain stems from a study of blood T cell repertoires in COVID-19. Turning to the study itself: Whether acute or convalescent, the COVID-19 samples came from the United States, Italy and Spain. In each case, the material was cDNA or gDNA derived from T cells, B-cell-depleted T cells, or PBMCs.

This clone was detected only a few times. Some clones are missing from TCRdb's copy, which holds only in-frame ones; the method was immunoSEQ multiplex PCR. The sample carries approximately 500,000 clones, 85% to 90% recorded once. In germline, CDR1 is LNHDA, CDR2 SQIVND (reference sequence). Trimming removed 4 bases from V and 8 bases from J; junction bases left unmatched: 13. This CDR3 has 16 residues. J is TRBJ1-4 and V is TRBV19; 7 bases fit TRBD1. The sequence was collected from a woman aged 45-65 years with COVID-19, enrolled during active disease. The specimen was peripheral blood. The CDR3 reads CASSTYTGDMGEKLFF. In DNA, the CDR3 is TGTGCCAGTAGTACTTATACAGGGGACATGGGGGAAAAACTGTTTTTT.